This TCR beta chain derives from a study of blood T cell repertoires in COVID-19. Study details: COVID-19 samples collected from the United States, Italy and Spain covered acute and convalescent phases.

Per the authors' pipeline: Quantification of nucleated cells was approximated via reference gene primer amplification. Using immunoSEQ multiplex PCR, the repertoire was profiled, and TCRdb retains in-frame clones only, with some absent. V, J and clone size were drawn from that table, and D and trimming were deduced from the DNA. The data contain around 170,000 clones, 70% to 90% of them singletons. Germline assignment: CDR1 GTSNPN and CDR2 SVGIG (reference sequence). The CDR3 spans 13 residues. V shed 2 bases and J shed 4 bases, with 9 bases lying between them. Sequenced material: peripheral blood. The genes are TRBV30 and TRBJ1-5; D uncertain. The source of this sequence is a woman aged 25 to 39 with acute or convalescent COVID-19. CDR3 sequence: CAWSIRGNQPQHF. The DNA of the CDR3 is TGTGCCTGGAGTATTCGAGGAAATCAGCCCCAGCATTTT.